This T cell receptor beta chain comes out of a study of blood T cell repertoires in COVID-19. Clones were read by immunoSEQ multiplex PCR, and TCRdb kept only the in-frame ones, dropping some. The profile shows about 40,000 clones, about 88% of them singletons. The CDR3 totals 13 residues. Unmatched junction bases numbered 10, after V lost 10 bases and J lost 7 bases. Per the germline V gene, CDR1 is SNHLY and CDR2 is FYNNEI. Sequenced input: peripheral blood. V usage is TRBV2 and J usage is TRBJ2-7, with 10 bases fitting TRBD2. The source is a man aged 45-65 years in a cohort sampled during active COVID-19. CDR3 coding DNA: TGTGCCACCCGGACTAGCGGTTTAGGGGAGCAGTACTTC. It specifies CATRTSGLGEQYF.